Following are 28 T cell receptor beta chains from one sample sequenced in a study of graft-versus-host responses after intestinal transplantation. The repertoire was sequenced with immunoSEQ multiplex PCR; TCRdb's copy has only in-frame clones and lacks some. This sample has 80,000 or so clones, with 92% found just once. The sequencing used PBMCs, collected 98 days after intestinal transplantation. The receptor source for this set is a human patient who received an intestinal transplant, so some T cells may come from the graft donor.

The chain links TRBV6-6 to TRBJ1-4; D is ambiguous. V was trimmed by 7 bases and J by 0 bases, leaving 9 bases between them. Germline loops: CDR1 MNHNY, CDR2 SVGAGI (reference sequence). The CDR3 covers 14 residues. CDR3 in amino acids: CASKVDPTNEKLFF. The CDR3 coding sequence is TGTGCCAGCAAAGTTGACCCAACTAATGAAAAACTGTTTTTT.

The V call is TRBV28, the J call TRBJ2-5; tentative D call: TRBD2 (5 bases). Between the trimmed V and J ends, which lost 5 bases and 4 bases, there was a span of 11 bases. Germline V gene lookup returns CDR1 MDHEN and CDR2 SYDVKM. The CDR3 covers 13 residues. The DNA for the CDR3 is TGTGCCAGCAGTCGAGGGCCCTCAGAGACCCAGTACTTC. This encodes CASSRGPSETQYF.

The chain has TRBV5-1 and TRBJ1-3; D call uncertain. The CDR3 loop spans 14 amino acids. V was clipped by 0 bases and J by 4 bases, with 8 bases between them. Germline V gene lookup returns CDR1 SGHRS and CDR2 YFSETQ. CDR3 in amino acids: CASSLESSGNTIYF. DNA of the CDR3: TGCGCCAGCAGCTTGGAGAGTTCCGGAAACACCATATATTTT.

The V call is TRBV27, the J call TRBJ2-1, with TRBD2 matching 12 bases. The CDR3 is made up of 17 amino acids. J was trimmed by 2 bases and V by 6 bases; bases with no gene match: 8. Germline V lookup: CDR1 MNHEY, CDR2 SMNVEV (reference sequence). The CDR3 sequence is CASRTSGSYWPYNEQFF. The DNA for the CDR3 is TGTGCCAGCAGGACTAGCGGGAGTTACTGGCCCTACAATGAGCAGTTCTTC.

This rearrangement joins TRBV21-1 to TRBJ1-2; TRBD1 was called by the table and not checked on the DNA. TRBV21-1 is a known pseudogene. The length of the CDR3 is 13 residues. CDR3 in DNA: TGTGCCAGCAGCAAAAACAGGGGCTATGGCTACACCTTC. Translation: CASSKNRGYGYTF.

This sequence joins TRBV4-1 and TRBJ1-1; TRBD1 agrees at 11 bases. Per the germline V gene, CDR1 is MGHRA and CDR2 is YSYEKL. J lost 4 bases, V lost 4 bases, and 5 bases had no gene match. The CDR3 covers 15 residues. For the CDR3, the DNA is TGCGCCAGCAGCCGAGGGACAGGGGGAATCACTGAAGCTTTCTTT. Encoded protein: CASSRGTGGITEAFF.

The J gene is TRBJ1-4, the V gene TRBV5-6, with D hard to call. Trimming took off 5 bases at V and 8 bases at J, with 10 bases between the two ends. From germline, CDR1 is SGHDT and CDR2 YYEEEE. CDR3 length: 12 amino acids. The CDR3 is CASRPGREKLFF. In DNA form, the CDR3 reads TGTGCCAGCAGGCCCGGACGGGAAAAACTGTTTTTT.

V gene TRBV6-1 combines with J gene TRBJ1-1; D is ambiguous. The CDR3 sequence is 14 residues long. Trimming cost V 5 bases and J 2 bases, with 12 bases left between them. CDR1 is MNHNS, CDR2 SASEGT, per germline. CDR3 DNA sequence: TGTGCCAGCAGTCCCCGGGTTATAAACACTGAAGCTTTCTTT. The encoded protein is CASSPRVINTEAFF.

The chain combines TRBV19 with TRBJ2-3, with 8 bases that match TRBD2. The germline gives CDR1 LNHDA, CDR2 SQIVND (reference sequence). Trimming at V came to 5 bases and at J to 1 base, leaving 14 bases not matched to a gene. There are 18 residues in the CDR3. The CDR3 sequence is CASSPSRAGLVRTDTQYF. CDR3 in DNA: TGTGCCAGTAGTCCCTCGAGGGCGGGACTAGTTCGCACAGATACGCAGTATTTT.

V gene TRBV9 combines with J gene TRBJ2-1; 9 nucleotides align to TRBD1. From germline, CDR1 is SGDLS and CDR2 YYNGEE. V was pared by 6 bases and J by 7 bases, with 11 bases of the junction left unmatched. The CDR3 is 15 amino acids. The CDR3 is CASTHGTGNLNEQFF. The CDR3 DNA reads TGTGCCAGCACCCACGGGACAGGGAATCTAAATGAGCAGTTCTTC. The entire variable domain, with the rest obtained from reference TRBV9 and TRBJ2-1, is as follows: DSGVTQTPKHLITATGQRVTLRCSPRSGDLSVYWYQQSLDQGLQFLIQYYNGEERAKGNILERFSAQQFPDLHSELNLSSLELGDSALYFCASTHGTGNLNEQFFGPGTRLTVL.

The chain is built from TRBV6-1 and TRBJ2-7; unclear D gene. In germline, CDR1 is MNHNS, CDR2 SASEGT. With 2 bases removed from V and 8 bases from J, the gap between germline ends came to 19 bases. This CDR3 comprises 15 residues. The CDR3 bases are TGTGCCAGCAGTGAAAGAGAGGTCTCCTTCAGCCAGCAGTACTTC. Translated: CASSEREVSFSQQYF.

The chain has TRBV30 and TRBJ1-1, with 8 bases that match TRBD1. J lost 5 bases, V lost 4 bases, and 12 bases had no gene match. The CDR3 is made up of 15 amino acids. Germline CDR1 reads GTSNPN; CDR2 reads SVGIG (reference sequence). The CDR3 sequence: CAWKAADRAGTEAFF. The CDR3 coding sequence is TGTGCCTGGAAGGCAGCGGACAGGGCCGGGACTGAAGCTTTCTTT.

The V and J genes are TRBV10-1 and TRBJ1-1; D gene ambiguous. Per germline, CDR1 WNHNN and CDR2 SYGVQD (reference sequence). Deletions cut 4 bases from V and 1 base from J, with 13 bases between. This CDR3 has 15 amino acids. CDR3 in amino acids: CASSAPPAGNTEAFF. The CDR3 coding sequence is TGCGCCAGCAGTGCTCCCCCCGCAGGGAACACTGAAGCTTTCTTT.

The genes are TRBV9 and TRBJ2-3, with D tentatively TRBD1 (5 bases). CDR1 SGDLS and CDR2 YYNGEE come from the germline V gene. The CDR3 has 16 residues. Trimming left V 0 bases short and J 2 bases short, with 13 bases between. CDR3 loop: CASSVDRQGATDTQYF. The CDR3, as DNA: TGTGCCAGCAGCGTAGATCGTCAAGGGGCCACAGATACGCAGTATTTT.

This rearrangement joins TRBV4-1 to TRBJ1-2; 7 bases align to TRBD1. After removal of 1 base from V and 5 bases from J, the junction contained 4 bases not matched to a gene. This CDR3 region has 14 residues. Per the germline V gene, CDR1 is MGHRA and CDR2 is YSYEKL. The DNA of the CDR3 is TGCGCCAGCAGCCAAGTGACAGGGAAATATGGCTACACCTTC. Translating it yields CASSQVTGKYGYTF.

The rearrangement uses TRBV4-1 and TRBJ2-1; TRBD2 matches at 14 bases. J gave up 8 bases and V 8 bases, and 11 bases lay outside the gene matches. There are 16 residues in the CDR3. CDR1 is MGHRA and CDR2 is YSYEKL in the germline V gene. CDR3 nucleotides: TGCGCCAGCGGGACTAGCGGGGGCCCCGGGGTGGATGAGCAGTTCTTC. Amino acids: CASGTSGGPGVDEQFF.

This clone was picked up one time. The gene calls are TRBV6-6 and TRBJ1-6, with D perhaps matching TRBD1 (6 bases). The CDR3 consists of 14 residues. V lost 5 bases to trimming and J lost 3 bases, with 8 bases between them. Germline V gives CDR1 MNHNY, CDR2 SVGAGI (reference sequence). CDR3 sequence reads: CASSRQDYNSPLHF. CDR3 DNA: TGTGCCAGCAGTCGACAGGACTATAATTCACCCCTCCACTTT.

This chain joins TRBV6-4 and TRBJ2-3; D call uncertain. Looked up from germline, CDR1 is MRHNA and CDR2 is SNTAGT. The CDR3 is 14 amino acids. With 5 bases removed from V and 0 bases from J, the gap between germline ends came to 9 bases. CDR3 nucleotide sequence: TGTGCCAGCAGTACCCAGACAAGCACAGATACGCAGTATTTT. This translates into CASSTQTSTDTQYF.

The chain carries TRBV2 and TRBJ1-1; 9 bases agree with TRBD1. The CDR3 has 18 residues. The V gene end was trimmed by 5 bases and the J gene end by 0 bases; junction bases not matched to a gene: 13. Germline V gene lookup returns CDR1 SNHLY and CDR2 FYNNEI. In DNA form, the CDR3 reads TGTGCCAGCAGTTCGGAAAAGGGGACAGGGTCACTGAACACTGAAGCTTTCTTT. Translating it yields CASSSEKGTGSLNTEAFF.

The V call is TRBV2, the J call TRBJ2-3; unclear D gene. Germline V gives CDR1 SNHLY, CDR2 FYNNEI. Trimming removed 5 bases from V and 4 bases from J, with 13 bases in between. The CDR3 spans 14 residues. The CDR3 coding sequence is TGTGCCAGCAGTTCGGACCGTAGGTCAGATACGCAGTATTTT. Translating it yields CASSSDRRSDTQYF. Full variable domain (missing parts from reference TRBV2 and TRBJ2-3): EPEVTQTPSHQVTQMGQEVILRCVPISNHLYFYWYRQILGQKVEFLVSFYNNEISEKSEIFDDQFSVERPDGSNFTLKIRSTKLEDSAMYFCASSSDRRSDTQYFGPGTRLTVL.

The genes are TRBV19 and TRBJ1-1; 7 bases are shared with TRBD1. The junction had 8 bases not matched to a gene; V was cut back by 7 bases and J by 0 bases. This CDR3 is 15 amino acids long. Per the germline V gene, CDR1 is LNHDA and CDR2 is SQIVND (reference sequence). The CDR3 here is CASTREGAMNTEAFF. CDR3 nucleotide sequence: TGTGCCAGTACCCGAGAGGGGGCGATGAACACTGAAGCTTTCTTT.

The chain employs TRBV19 and TRBJ1-1; no firm D call. The V and J ends lost 3 bases and 8 bases respectively, with 16 bases between them. Germline CDR1 reads LNHDA; CDR2 reads SQIVND (reference sequence). The CDR3 covers 14 residues. CDR3 loop: CASSILSYEAEAFF. The CDR3 bases are TGTGCCAGTAGTATCCTGTCCTACGAGGCCGAAGCTTTCTTT.

This clone was seen a handful of times. V gene TRBV6-6 combines with J gene TRBJ1-3, with TRBD1 identical over 7 bases. With 4 bases clipped from V and 0 bases from J, the junction kept 3 bases outside the gene matches. Germline loops: CDR1 MNHNY, CDR2 SVGAGI (reference sequence). The CDR3 extends over 15 amino acids. DNA for the CDR3: TGTGCCAGCAGTTCCCGGGACAGCTCTGGAAACACCATATATTTT. Its translation is CASSSRDSSGNTIYF.

The V and J genes are TRBV6-5 and TRBJ2-2, with D possibly matching TRBD2 (6 bases). Germline values: CDR1 MNHEY, CDR2 SVGAGI. The ends were cut back, 5 bases at V and 4 bases at J, with 11 bases in the middle. This CDR3 has 14 amino acids. The CDR3 DNA follows: TGTGCCAGCAGTCAACTAGCAGTCACCGGGGAGCTGTTTTTT. Translated: CASSQLAVTGELFF.

This chain links TRBV6-5 with TRBJ1-5; unclear D gene. The germline gives CDR1 MNHEY, CDR2 SVGAGI. The CDR3 contains 11 residues. Trimming removed 5 bases from V and 8 bases from J, with 7 bases in between. The CDR3 region is CASSSLEPQHF. The CDR3 coding sequence is TGTGCCAGCAGTAGCTTGGAGCCCCAGCATTTT.

This rearrangement joins TRBV29-1 to TRBJ1-2, with D hard to call. Per the germline V gene, CDR1 is SQVTM and CDR2 is ANQGSEA. V gave up 6 bases and J gave up 1 base, with 18 bases separating them. The CDR3 length is 15 residues. The CDR3 sequence is CSVALDRIFNYGYTF. The CDR3 region has the DNA TGCAGCGTCGCTCTCGACCGGATTTTTAACTATGGCTACACCTTC.

Here the CDR3 reads CASSELGLAGGTDTQYF. DNA of the CDR3: TGTGCCAGCAGTGAACTCGGACTAGCGGGAGGCACAGATACGCAGTATTTT. The chain joins TRBV6-1 to TRBJ2-3, with 13 bases matching TRBD2. The J segment lost 1 base and the V segment lost 2 bases, leaving 3 bases of the junction unmatched. CDR3 length: 17 amino acids. The germline V gene encodes CDR1 MNHNS and CDR2 SASEGT.

The chain recombines TRBV2 with TRBJ2-1; 7 bases are shared with TRBD2. Unmatched junction bases numbered 2, after V lost 8 bases and J lost 4 bases. This CDR3 spans 12 amino acids. Germline-derived CDR1 and CDR2 are SNHLY and FYNNEI. The CDR3 here is CASGGVYNEQFF. CDR3 nucleotides: TGTGCCAGCGGGGGGGTATACAATGAGCAGTTCTTC.